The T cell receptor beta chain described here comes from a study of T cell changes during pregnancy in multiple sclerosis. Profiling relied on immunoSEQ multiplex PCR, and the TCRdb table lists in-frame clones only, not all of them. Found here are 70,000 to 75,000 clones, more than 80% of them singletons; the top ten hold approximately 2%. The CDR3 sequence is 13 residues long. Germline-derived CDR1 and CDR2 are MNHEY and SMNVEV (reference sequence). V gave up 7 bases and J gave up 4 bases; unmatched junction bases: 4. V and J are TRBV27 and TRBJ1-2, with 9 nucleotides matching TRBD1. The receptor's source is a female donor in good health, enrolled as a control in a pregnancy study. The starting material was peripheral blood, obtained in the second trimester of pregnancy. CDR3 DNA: TGTGCCAGCACCACGGGACAGGGCTATGGCTACACCTTC. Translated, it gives CASTTGQGYGYTF.